Here is one TCR beta chain with its context. The assay was immunoSEQ multiplex PCR, and TCRdb's table has in-frame clones only and misses some. The data show some 90,000 clones, with around 87% seen just once and more than 4% held by the top ten. The source of the sample is a study of OX40 agonist ivuxolimab in advanced cancers. The CDR3 runs to 14 residues. The V end lost 0 bases, the J end lost 9 bases, and 12 bases lay between the germline ends. Germline CDR1 reads MNHEY; CDR2 reads SVGAGI. The sequencing here drew on CD4+ or CD8+ T cells sorted from blood, taken in a trial of the OX40 agonist ivuxolimab. This receptor was taken from an adult with an advanced solid tumor such as melanoma, head and neck, liver or kidney cancer. This rearrangement joins TRBV6-5 to TRBJ2-1, with D unresolved. DNA for the CDR3: TGTGCCAGCAGTTACTCGCGACCCCCCCGTGAGCAGTTCTTC. Translated: CASSYSRPPREQFF.